The rows below give T cell receptor beta chains drawn from one sample of a study of blood T cell repertoires in COVID-19. This table comes from immunoSEQ multiplex PCR, and its TCRdb copy is limited to in-frame clones, with some not included. Here the sample spans roughly 240,000 clones, approximately 85% being singletons. Sequenced input: PBMCs or T cells enriched from blood (not recorded which). The source of these receptors is a woman in her 50s with acute COVID-19. Each CDR3 is given with its conserved first and last residue. The D gene is left open where the match is weak. Where a row states a size, it is once, few, many or the class of an expanded clone; other rows omit it.

D gene	V gene	J gene	clone size	CDR3 protein	CDR3 DNA
NA	TRBV21-1	TRBJ2-3	NA	CASSKVPPGLGADTQYF	TGTGCCAGCAGCAAAGTCCCCCCGGGTCTCGGGGCAGATACGCAGTATTTT
NA	TRBV30	TRBJ1-2	few	CAWRQDSNYGYTF	TGTGCCTGGAGGCAGGACAGTAACTATGGCTACACCTTC
TRBD1	TRBV30	TRBJ1-3	NA	CAWRDYLGTGSGNTIYF	TGTGCCTGGAGGGACTACCTAGGGACAGGCTCTGGAAACACCATATATTTT
NA	TRBV5-1	TRBJ1-1	NA	CASSLGGFKDTEAFF	TGCGCCAGCAGCTTGGGAGGGTTTAAGGACACTGAAGCTTTCTTT
NA	TRBV19	TRBJ1-2	NA	CASNDRSINYGYTF	TGTGCCAGTAATGACAGGAGTATTAACTATGGCTACACCTTC
NA	TRBV5-5	TRBJ2-7	NA	CASSLAGGDHEQYF	TGTGCCAGCAGCTTGGCCGGTGGAGACCACGAGCAGTACTTC
TRBD2	TRBV6-5	TRBJ2-1	NA	CASSSPGLAGNEQFF	TGTGCCAGCAGTTCTCCGGGACTAGCGGGGAACGAGCAGTTCTTC
TRBD1	TRBV6-5	TRBJ2-2	once	CAVQGYTGELFF	TGTGCCGTACAGGGGTACACCGGGGAGCTGTTTTTT
NA	TRBV5-4	TRBJ1-6	NA	CASSSGGTNSPLHF	TGTGCCAGCAGCTCTGGGGGCACCAATTCACCCCTCCACTTT
TRBD1	TRBV15	TRBJ1-4	NA	CATSIRTGGPAKLFF	TGTGCCACCAGCATCCGGACAGGGGGGCCGGCAAAACTGTTTTTT
NA	TRBV14	TRBJ1-1	few	CASSRYRAQNTEAFF	TGTGCCAGCAGCCGATACAGGGCTCAGAACACTGAAGCTTTCTTT
TRBD2	TRBV5-4	TRBJ2-5	NA	CASSPSPPGLAGVRGETQYF	TGTGCCAGCAGCCCATCACCGCCGGGACTAGCGGGTGTAAGGGGGGAGACCCAGTACTTC
NA	TRBV30	TRBJ2-3	NA	CAWGGSTDTQYF	TGTGCCTGGGGCGGTAGCACAGATACGCAGTATTTT
NA	TRBV30	TRBJ2-5	once	CAWSVQPSETQYF	TGTGCCTGGAGTGTACAGCCTTCGGAGACCCAGTACTTC
NA	TRBV7-2	TRBJ2-7	few	CASSLFESYEQYF	TGTGCCAGCAGCTTATTCGAGAGCTACGAGCAGTACTTC
NA	TRBV2	TRBJ1-5	once	CASRHGTAGSNQPQHF	TGTGCCAGCAGGCACGGCACCGCAGGGAGCAATCAGCCCCAGCATTTT
NA	TRBV4-3	TRBJ2-5	NA	CASSQEPSPTGGETQYF	TGCGCCAGCAGCCAAGAGCCTTCCCCGACAGGCGGGGAGACCCAGTACTTC
NA	TRBV19	TRBJ2-7	NA	CATSQVGAYEQYF	TGTGCCACCTCACAGGTGGGTGCGTACGAGCAGTACTTC
NA	TRBV6-5	TRBJ1-3	NA	CASSLHGGNTIYF	TGTGCCAGCAGTCTCCACGGTGGAAACACCATATATTTT
TRBD2	TRBV9	TRBJ2-7	NA	CASSVEGLAGGYEQYF	TGTGCCAGCAGCGTAGAGGGACTAGCGGGAGGTTACGAGCAGTACTTC
NA	TRBV30	TRBJ1-1	NA	CAWSPPGRNTEAFF	TGTGCCTGGAGCCCCCCCGGGAGGAACACTGAAGCTTTCTTT
NA	TRBV18	TRBJ1-3	NA	CASSQQGGMDSGNTIYF	TGTGCCAGCTCACAACAGGGAGGGATGGACTCTGGAAACACCATATATTTT
NA	TRBV9	TRBJ1-1	NA	CASSPDPRGVLGANTEAFF	TGTGCCAGCAGCCCGGACCCCAGGGGCGTACTCGGGGCGAACACTGAAGCTTTCTTT
NA	TRBV19	TRBJ1-2	NA	CASSLLQGLGYTF	TGTGCCAGTTCCCTTCTGCAGGGCCTTGGCTACACCTTC
TRBD2	TRBV4-1	TRBJ2-3	NA	CASSQGGGAGDTQYF	TGCGCCAGCAGCCAAGGCGGGGGGGCCGGGGATACGCAGTATTTT
NA	TRBV6-6	TRBJ1-2	once	CASSRYPGALGNYGYTF	TGTGCCAGCAGTCGTTATCCAGGGGCATTGGGGAACTATGGCTACACCTTC
NA	TRBV11-2	TRBJ2-5	NA	CASSPNWETQYF	TGTGCCAGCAGCCCTAACTGGGAGACCCAGTACTTC
NA	TRBV9	TRBJ2-2	NA	CASSARGLSNTGELFF	TGTGCCAGCAGCGCCCGGGGACTTTCGAACACCGGGGAGCTGTTTTTT
TRBD2	TRBV24-1	TRBJ2-3	NA	CATSSSGGAPDTQYF	TGTGCCACCAGTTCTAGCGGGGGGGCCCCCGATACGCAGTATTTT
TRBD1	TRBV30	TRBJ1-2	NA	CAWSVQGYYGYTF	TGTGCCTGGAGTGTACAGGGGTACTATGGCTACACCTTC
TRBD2	TRBV27	TRBJ2-1	once	CASIEPRGGGYEQFF	TGTGCCAGCATAGAACCGCGGGGGGGCGGATATGAGCAGTTCTTC
NA	TRBV28	TRBJ2-7	NA	CASSVTGIGFYEQYF	TGTGCCAGCAGTGTTACAGGAATAGGATTCTACGAGCAGTACTTC
TRBD1	TRBV5-8	TRBJ2-1	NA	CASSSLIRQGYYNEQFF	TGTGCCAGCAGCTCCCTAATCAGACAGGGATACTACAATGAGCAGTTCTTC
TRBD1	TRBV5-3	TRBJ2-7	NA	CARSLGTGAYEQYF	TGTGCCAGAAGCTTGGGGACAGGGGCCTACGAGCAGTACTTC
NA	TRBV20-1	TRBJ1-2	NA	CSARDLYGYTF	TGCAGTGCTAGAGATCTATATGGCTACACCTTC
NA	TRBV4-1	TRBJ1-5	NA	CASSQVGNQPQHF	TGCGCCAGCAGCCAAGTAGGCAATCAGCCCCAGCATTTT
NA	TRBV30	TRBJ1-6	once	CAWSVPGNSPLHF	TGTGCCTGGAGTGTACCGGGTAATTCACCCCTCCACTTT
NA	TRBV7-8	TRBJ1-4	NA	CASSLAQSTEKLFF	TGTGCCAGCAGCTTAGCACAGTCTACTGAAAAACTGTTTTTT
NA	TRBV5-4	TRBJ1-1	NA	CASSLGAINTEAFF	TGTGCCAGCAGCTTGGGGGCAATTAACACTGAAGCTTTCTTT
NA	TRBV18	TRBJ2-2	NA	CASSPLELSNTGELFF	TGTGCCAGCTCACCCCTAGAACTATCGAACACCGGGGAGCTGTTTTTT
NA	TRBV3-1/TRBV3-2	TRBJ2-1	NA	CASMPSSYNEQFF	TGTGCCAGCATGCCGAGCTCCTACAATGAGCAGTTCTTC
TRBD1	TRBV5-4	TRBJ2-2	once	CASSQGQVTNTGELFF	TGTGCCAGCAGCCAGGGACAGGTGACGAACACCGGGGAGCTGTTTTTT
NA	TRBV12-5	TRBJ1-5	NA	CASGLGTTVRNQPQHF	TGTGCTAGTGGTTTGGGAACAACCGTTCGAAATCAGCCCCAGCATTTT
NA	TRBV29-1	TRBJ1-4	NA	CSVTGQRNEKLFF	TGCAGCGTGACCGGACAGCGTAATGAAAAACTGTTTTTT
NA	TRBV6-5	TRBJ1-2	NA	CASSTDRGGNYGYTF	TGTGCCAGCAGCACCGACAGAGGAGGGAACTATGGCTACACCTTC
TRBD1	TRBV7-9	TRBJ1-6	NA	CASSPGQGGSPLHF	TGTGCCAGCAGCCCGGGACAGGGAGGATCACCCCTCCACTTT